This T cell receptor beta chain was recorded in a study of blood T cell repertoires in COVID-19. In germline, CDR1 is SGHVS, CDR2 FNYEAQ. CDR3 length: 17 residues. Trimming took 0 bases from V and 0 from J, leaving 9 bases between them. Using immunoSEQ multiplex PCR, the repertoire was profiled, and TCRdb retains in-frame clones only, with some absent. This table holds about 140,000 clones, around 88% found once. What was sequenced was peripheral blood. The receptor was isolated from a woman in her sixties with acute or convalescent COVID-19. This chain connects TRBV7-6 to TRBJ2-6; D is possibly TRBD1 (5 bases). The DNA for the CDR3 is TGTGCCAGCAGCTTAGCGCACAGGACCTCTGGGGCCAACGTCCTGACTTTC. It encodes CASSLAHRTSGANVLTF.